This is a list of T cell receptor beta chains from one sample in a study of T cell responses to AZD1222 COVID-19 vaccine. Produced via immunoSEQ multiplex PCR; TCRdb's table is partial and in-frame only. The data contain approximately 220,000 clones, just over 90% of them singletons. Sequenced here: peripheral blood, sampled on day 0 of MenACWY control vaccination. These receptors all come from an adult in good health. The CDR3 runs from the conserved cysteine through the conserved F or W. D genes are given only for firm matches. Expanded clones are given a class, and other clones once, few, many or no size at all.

CDR3: CASRGGNGYTF; DNA: TGTGCCAGCAGGGGGGGGAATGGCTACACCTTC; J: TRBJ1-2; D: .; V: TRBV27; size: .
CDR3: CASSFPLGQGDEKLFF; DNA: TGTGCCAGCAGTTTTCCCCTCGGACAGGGGGATGAAAAACTGTTTTTT; J: TRBJ1-4; D: TRBD1; V: TRBV6-6; size: .
CDR3: CASSLYPVTPTNYGYTF; DNA: TGTGCCAGCAGTTTGTACCCAGTCACCCCGACAAACTATGGCTACACCTTC; J: TRBJ1-2; D: .; V: TRBV28; size: .
CDR3: CASSYDGRGQNIQYF; DNA: TGTGCCAGCAGTTACGATGGGAGAGGCCAAAACATTCAGTACTTC; J: TRBJ2-4; D: .; V: TRBV6-6; size: .
CDR3: CASSLGAGGAETQYF; DNA: TGTGCTAGCAGCTTGGGCGCAGGGGGCGCGGAGACCCAGTACTTC; J: TRBJ2-5; D: TRBD1; V: TRBV7-7; size: .
CDR3: CASSQNLGDEQFF; DNA: TGTGCCAGCAGCCAAAACCTAGGGGATGAGCAGTTCTTC; J: TRBJ2-1; D: .; V: TRBV3-1/TRBV3-2; size: .
CDR3: CASSSSGGASYEQYF; DNA: TGTGCCAGCAGCTCTAGCGGGGGGGCTTCCTACGAGCAGTACTTC; J: TRBJ2-7; D: TRBD2; V: TRBV7-2; size: .
CDR3: CASSLVNGQPQHF; DNA: TGTGCCAGCAGCTTAGTTAATGGACAGCCCCAGCATTTT; J: TRBJ1-5; D: .; V: TRBV7-9; size: .
CDR3: CSVAGQGQPQHF; DNA: TGCAGCGTTGCGGGACAGGGGCAGCCCCAGCATTTT; J: TRBJ1-5; D: TRBD1; V: TRBV29-1; size: .
CDR3: CASSQKGTPSGYTF; DNA: TGTGCCAGCAGCCAAAAAGGAACCCCCTCGGGCTACACCTTC; J: TRBJ1-2; D: .; V: TRBV3-1/TRBV3-2; size: few
CDR3: CASGLAPAGGGLYNSPLHF; DNA: TGTGCTAGTGGTTTGGCTCCCGCAGGGGGGGGGCTATATAATTCACCCCTCCACTTT; J: TRBJ1-6; D: TRBD1; V: TRBV12-5; size: once
CDR3: CASSVGQGTYEQYF; DNA: TGTGCCAGCAGCGTAGGACAGGGTACCTACGAGCAGTACTTC; J: TRBJ2-7; D: TRBD1; V: TRBV9; size: .
CDR3: CASSLGAQTNSPLHF; DNA: TGTGCCAGCAGCTTAGGAGCACAGACCAATTCACCCCTCCACTTT; J: TRBJ1-6; D: .; V: TRBV7-2; size: .
CDR3: CASSPPGKRDTEAFF; DNA: TGCGCCAGCAGCCCTCCTGGGAAGAGGGATACTGAAGCTTTCTTT; J: TRBJ1-1; D: .; V: TRBV5-1; size: .
CDR3: CASSVASDRGGYTF; DNA: TGTGCCAGCAGCGTAGCCTCAGACAGGGGTGGCTACACCTTC; J: TRBJ1-2; D: TRBD1; V: TRBV9; size: .
CDR3: CASSRELRGNTIYF; DNA: TGTGCCAGCAGCCGGGAGTTAAGGGGAAACACCATATATTTT; J: TRBJ1-3; D: .; V: TRBV28; size: .
CDR3: CASSHPGTSEDTQYF; DNA: TGTGCCAGCAGCCACCCCGGGACTAGCGAGGATACGCAGTATTTT; J: TRBJ2-3; D: TRBD2; V: TRBV3-1/TRBV3-2; size: once
CDR3: CASSSSGAANEKLFF; DNA: TGTGCCAGCAGCTCCTCGGGGGCCGCTAATGAAAAACTGTTTTTT; J: TRBJ1-4; D: .; V: TRBV11-2; size: .
CDR3: CASSLRRAQETQYF; DNA: TGTGCCAGCAGCTTACGGCGGGCCCAAGAGACCCAGTACTTC; J: TRBJ2-5; D: .; V: TRBV7-9; size: .
CDR3: CANGRASRGYGYTF; DNA: TGTGCCAATGGGCGGGCCTCAAGGGGATATGGCTACACCTTC; J: TRBJ1-2; D: .; V: TRBV2; size: .
CDR3: CATSRARQSNQPQHF; DNA: TGTGCCACCAGCAGAGCCAGACAGAGCAATCAGCCCCAGCATTTT; J: TRBJ1-5; D: .; V: TRBV15; size: .
CDR3: CASSFQGTVRYGYTF; DNA: TGTGCCAGCAGCTTTCAGGGTACGGTCCGCTATGGCTACACCTTC; J: TRBJ1-2; D: .; V: TRBV7-9; size: .
CDR3: CASSVPGTVYGYTF; DNA: TGTGCCAGCAGTGTCCCCGGGACCGTCTATGGCTACACCTTC; J: TRBJ1-2; D: .; V: TRBV7-9; size: .
CDR3: CASSLRTSPLHF; DNA: TGTGCCAGCAGCTTGCGGACTTCACCCCTCCACTTT; J: TRBJ1-6; D: .; V: TRBV5-4; size: .
CDR3: CASSLSPNEKLFF; DNA: TGCGCCAGCAGCTTGTCACCCAATGAAAAACTGTTTTTT; J: TRBJ1-4; D: .; V: TRBV5-1; size: .
CDR3: CASSLAGLSATF; DNA: TGTGCCAGCAGTTTAGCAGGACTGTCTGCCACCTTC; J: TRBJ1-2; D: .; V: TRBV12-3/TRBV12-4; size: .
CDR3: CASSVTVNTEAFF; DNA: TGTGCCAGTAGTGTTACAGTGAACACTGAAGCTTTCTTT; J: TRBJ1-1; D: .; V: TRBV19; size: once
CDR3: CASSLGTGGAGYTF; DNA: TGCGCCAGCAGCTTGGGGACAGGGGGCGCGGGCTACACCTTC; J: TRBJ1-2; D: TRBD1; V: TRBV5-1; size: once
CDR3: CALQEGNNSPLHF; DNA: TGTGCCTTGCAGGAGGGGAATAATTCACCCCTCCACTTT; J: TRBJ1-6; D: .; V: TRBV30; size: .